Below are 18 T cell receptor beta chains sequenced from a single sample in a study of vaccination effects on CD4 cells after COVID-19. Produced via immunoSEQ multiplex PCR; TCRdb's table is partial and in-frame only. The table has 35,000 to 40,000 clones, 82% seen once. Antigens of these TCRs are unknown. CD4+ T cells were isolated after 10 days of culture. Sequences were derived from CD4+ T cells from PBMCs cultured without peptide, sampled before COVID-19 vaccination. These receptors originate from a human donor who received a COVID-19 vaccine.

This chain links TRBV3-1 (or the pseudogene TRBV3-2) with TRBJ1-1, with 7 nucleotides matching TRBD1. V gave up 4 bases and J gave up 8 bases; unmatched junction bases: 7. CDR1 is LGHDT, CDR2 YNNKEL, per germline (reference sequence). This CDR3 has 13 amino acids. Here the CDR3 reads CASSRQGGSEAFF. The CDR3 bases are TGTGCCAGCAGCCGGCAGGGGGGGTCGGAAGCTTTCTTT.

The J gene is TRBJ1-5, the V gene TRBV19, with D possibly being TRBD1 (5 bases). V was shortened by 7 bases and J by 2 bases, with 15 bases between the two germline ends. The germline V gene has CDR1 LNHDA and CDR2 SQIVND (reference sequence). This CDR3 region has 15 residues. The CDR3 loop is CASTRDAGGNQPQHF. CDR3 coding DNA: TGTGCCAGTACCAGGGACGCCGGCGGCAATCAGCCCCAGCATTTT.

V gene TRBV24-1 combines with J gene TRBJ2-2; a possible D gene is TRBD1 (5 bases). Germline V lookup: CDR1 KGHDR, CDR2 SFDVKD. The CDR3 is 15 amino acids. Trimming shortened V by 7 bases and J by 1 base, and 12 bases separated the two germline ends. The CDR3 DNA follows: TGTGCCACCAGCTCGCAAAGGGGGAACACCGGGGAGCTGTTTTTT. This gives the protein CATSSQRGNTGELFF.

This clone appeared a few times. The chain recombines TRBV11-2 with TRBJ2-7; 7 bases map to TRBD1. The V gene end was trimmed by 5 bases and the J gene end by 4 bases; junction bases not matched to a gene: 8. Germline-derived CDR1 and CDR2 are SGHAT and FQNNGV. This CDR3 comprises 14 residues. This chain's CDR3 is CASSLQGGRYEQYV. In nucleotides, the CDR3 is TGTGCCAGCAGCCTCCAAGGGGGCCGGTACGAGCAGTACGTC.

This rearrangement joins TRBV5-1 to TRBJ2-3; D is tentatively TRBD1 or TRBD2 (5 bases each). This CDR3 region has 14 residues. Germline values: CDR1 SGHRS, CDR2 YFSETQ. V dropped 4 bases and J dropped 3 bases, with 12 bases sitting between them. CDR3: CASSRGTITDTQYF. The CDR3 DNA reads TGCGCCAGCAGCCGAGGGACGATTACAGATACGCAGTATTTT.

V usage is TRBV18 and J usage is TRBJ1-2; no clear D. Germline CDR1 is KGHSH and CDR2 is LQKENI. Trimming cost V 4 bases and J 4 bases, with 7 bases left between them. This CDR3 is 12 amino acids long. The CDR3, as DNA: TGTGCCAGCTCACGGCCAGGCTATGGCTACACCTTC. Translated, it gives CASSRPGYGYTF.

The V and J genes are TRBV7-2 and TRBJ1-4; 9 positions agree with TRBD1. The germline V gene has CDR1 SGHTA and CDR2 FQGNSA. V lost 6 bases to trimming and J lost 6 bases; unmatched junction nucleotides: 5. The CDR3 has 14 amino acids. This CDR3 reads CASSLDRGYEKLFF. CDR3 nucleotide sequence: TGTGCCAGCAGTTTGGACAGGGGATATGAAAAACTGTTTTTT. Complete variable domain (other parts from reference TRBV7-2 and TRBJ1-4): GAGVSQSPSNKVTEKGKDVELRCDPISGHTALYWYRQSLGQGLEFLIYFQGNSAPDKSGLPSDRFSAERTGGSVSTLTIQRTQQEDSAVYLCASSLDRGYEKLFFGSGTQLSVL.

The J gene is TRBJ2-2, the V gene TRBV10-1; 7 bases map to TRBD1. The V gene end was trimmed by 3 bases and the J gene end by 2 bases; junction bases not matched to a gene: 3. The CDR3 is 15 amino acids. From germline, CDR1 is WNHNN and CDR2 SYGVQD (reference sequence). The CDR3 protein is CASSDRQGNTGELFF. The CDR3 DNA is TGCGCCAGCAGTGATCGACAGGGAAACACCGGGGAGCTGTTTTTT.

CDR3 coding DNA: TGTGCCAGCAGTGCCTCAAGGACAGGGGGCGGTGGCTACACCTTC. Protein product: CASSASRTGGGGYTF. The chain is built from TRBV2 and TRBJ1-2; 11 positions agree with TRBD1. The junction had 8 bases not matched to a gene; V was cut back by 4 bases and J by 7 bases. This CDR3 has 15 residues. Germline V CDR1 and CDR2: SNHLY, FYNNEI.

This chain connects TRBV7-8 to TRBJ1-4; a weak D match, TRBD1 (5 bases). The CDR3 runs to 13 residues. Germline loops: CDR1 SGHVS, CDR2 FQNEAQ. V lost 5 bases to trimming and J lost 8 bases, with 12 bases between them. In DNA form, the CDR3 reads TGTGCCAGCAGCCTTGGGTGGGGCGAAAAACTGTTTTTT. Protein: CASSLGWGEKLFF.

In this sample, this clone turned up once. J is TRBJ2-5 and V is TRBV30; 7 bases are a match to TRBD2. Germline lookup yields CDR1 GTSNPN and CDR2 SVGIG (reference sequence). The CDR3 loop spans 14 amino acids. V lost 4 bases and J lost 6; bases outside the gene matches: 11. The CDR3 is CAWTDPNGGKTQYF. DNA for the CDR3: TGTGCCTGGACGGACCCGAACGGGGGGAAGACCCAGTACTTC.

This chain uses TRBV6-7 with TRBJ1-2; TRBD1 aligns across 9 bases. TRBV6-7 is sorted into the ORF group, with uncertain function. Germline trimming cut 1 base from V and 6 bases from J; bases unmatched to any gene: 0. The CDR3 covers 13 residues. Here the CDR3 DNA reads TGTGCCAGCAGTTACTGGACAGGGGATGGCTACACCTTC. Translation: CASSYWTGDGYTF.

This clone has just one count. The rearrangement joins TRBV6-5 to TRBJ1-2, with no clear D. Germline V gives CDR1 MNHEY, CDR2 SVGAGI. This CDR3 comprises 15 residues. V dropped 6 bases and J dropped 4 bases, with 18 bases sitting between them. The CDR3 protein is CASRGRRTDLYGYTF. CDR3 in DNA: TGTGCCAGCAGGGGGAGGCGTACAGACCTCTATGGCTACACCTTC.

This clone occurred a few times. The rearrangement uses TRBV7-9 and TRBJ1-1, with TRBD1 as a possible D gene (5 bases). The CDR3 is 15 amino acids. Germline V gene data show CDR1 as SEHNR and CDR2 as FQNEAQ (reference sequence). V was pared by 7 bases and J by 1 base, with 16 bases between. The CDR3 DNA follows: TGTGCCAGCACAACCTCGGGCAGGGCGAACACTGAAGCTTTCTTT. It specifies CASTTSGRANTEAFF.

This clone was counted between two and nine times. The chain carries TRBV2 and TRBJ1-6; perhaps TRBD1 as D (5 bases). This CDR3 is 14 amino acids long. The germline V and J ends were trimmed by 8 bases and 7 bases, with 15 bases remaining between them. Germline CDR1 and CDR2: SNHLY and FYNNEI. Here the CDR3 reads CASRETVLNSPLHF. The CDR3 DNA reads as TGTGCCAGCCGGGAGACAGTCCTAAATTCACCCCTCCACTTT.

The chain joins TRBV6-6 to TRBJ2-5; the D call may be TRBD1 or TRBD2 (5 bases each). CDR3 size: 14 residues. From germline, CDR1 is MNHNY and CDR2 SVGAGI (reference sequence). V was pared by 6 bases and J by 4 bases, with 15 bases between. The CDR3 DNA reads as TGTGCCAGCAGAAGGGGACGGACGGGAGAGACCCAGTACTTC. Translation: CASRRGRTGETQYF.

The V gene is TRBV2, the J gene TRBJ2-1; 9 bases are shared with TRBD1. V lost 7 bases to trimming and J lost 6 bases; unmatched junction nucleotides: 10. Germline CDR1 reads SNHLY; CDR2 reads FYNNEI. This CDR3 region has 15 residues. CDR3 bases: TGTGCCAGCACATTAAACAGGGGGCTGAGCAATGAGCAGTTCTTC. This translates into CASTLNRGLSNEQFF.

J is TRBJ1-2 and V is TRBV5-8; D might be TRBD1 (5 bases). This CDR3 has 16 residues. Germline-derived CDR1 and CDR2 are SGHTS and YDEGEE. V was pared by 4 bases and J by 5 bases, with 21 bases between. In DNA form, the CDR3 reads TGTGCCAGCAGCCCCGCAGTTAGCAGGGAAAGGTATGGCTACACCTTC. It codes for CASSPAVSRERYGYTF.